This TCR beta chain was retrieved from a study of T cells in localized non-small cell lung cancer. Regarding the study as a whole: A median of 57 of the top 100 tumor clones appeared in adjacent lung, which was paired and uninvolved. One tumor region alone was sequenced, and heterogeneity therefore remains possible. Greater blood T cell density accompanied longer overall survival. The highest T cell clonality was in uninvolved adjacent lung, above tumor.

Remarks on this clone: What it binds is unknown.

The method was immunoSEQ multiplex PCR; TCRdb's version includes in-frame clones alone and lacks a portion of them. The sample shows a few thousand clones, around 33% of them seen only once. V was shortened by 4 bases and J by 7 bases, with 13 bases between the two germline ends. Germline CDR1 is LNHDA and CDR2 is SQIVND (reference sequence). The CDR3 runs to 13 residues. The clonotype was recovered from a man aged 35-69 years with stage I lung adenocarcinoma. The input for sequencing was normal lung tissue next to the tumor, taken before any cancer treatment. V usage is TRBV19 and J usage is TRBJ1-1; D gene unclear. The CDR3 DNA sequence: TGTGCCAGTAGTAGGTTGTTCGGGAGTGAAGCTTTCTTT. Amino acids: CASSRLFGSEAFF.